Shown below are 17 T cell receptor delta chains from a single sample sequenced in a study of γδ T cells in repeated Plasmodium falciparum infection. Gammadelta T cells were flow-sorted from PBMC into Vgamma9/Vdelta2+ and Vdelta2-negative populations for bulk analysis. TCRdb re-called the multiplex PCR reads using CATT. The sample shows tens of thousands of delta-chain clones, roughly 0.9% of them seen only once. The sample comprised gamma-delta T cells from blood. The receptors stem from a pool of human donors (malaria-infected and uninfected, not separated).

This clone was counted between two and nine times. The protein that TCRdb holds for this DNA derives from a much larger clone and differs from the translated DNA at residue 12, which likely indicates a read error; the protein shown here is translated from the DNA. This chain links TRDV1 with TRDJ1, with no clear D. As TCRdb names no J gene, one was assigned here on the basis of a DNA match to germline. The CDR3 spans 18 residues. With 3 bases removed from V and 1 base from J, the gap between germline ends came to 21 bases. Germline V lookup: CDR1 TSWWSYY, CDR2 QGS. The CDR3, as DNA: TGTGCTCTTGGGGACGCCCGCCTCCTGACCGTGTGCACCGATAAACTCATCTTT. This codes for CALGDARLLTVCTDKLIF.

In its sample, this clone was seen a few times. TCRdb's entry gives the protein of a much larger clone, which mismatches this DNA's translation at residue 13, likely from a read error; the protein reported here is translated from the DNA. CDR3 loop: CALGEWPHGSGISWDKLIF. DNA for the CDR3: TGTGCTCTTGGGGAATGGCCCCACGGAAGCGGGATAAGCTGGGATAAACTCATCTTT. The J gene is TRDJ1, the V gene TRDV1, with a weak D call TRDD3 (6 bases). The CDR3 extends over 19 amino acids. The germline V gene encodes CDR1 TSWWSYY and CDR2 QGS. Trimming cost V 2 bases and J 5 bases, with 27 bases left between them.

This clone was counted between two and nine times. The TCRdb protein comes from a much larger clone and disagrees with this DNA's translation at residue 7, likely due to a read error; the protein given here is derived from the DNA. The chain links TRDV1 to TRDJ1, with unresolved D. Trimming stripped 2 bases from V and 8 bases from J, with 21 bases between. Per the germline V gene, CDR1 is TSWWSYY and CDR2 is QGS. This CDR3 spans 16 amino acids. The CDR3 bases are TGTGCTCTTGGGGAAAAGTCTCAACGGGACGGTGGGAAACTCATCTTT. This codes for CALGEKSQRDGGKLIF.

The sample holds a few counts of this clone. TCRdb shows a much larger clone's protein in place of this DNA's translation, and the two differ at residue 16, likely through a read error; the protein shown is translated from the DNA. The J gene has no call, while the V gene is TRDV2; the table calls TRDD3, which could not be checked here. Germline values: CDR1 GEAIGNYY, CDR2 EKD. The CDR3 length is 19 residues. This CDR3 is CACDTVLGDTINTFPNLIF. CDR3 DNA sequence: TGTGCCTGTGACACCGTACTGGGGGATACTATCAATACCTTCCCCAACCTCATCTTT.

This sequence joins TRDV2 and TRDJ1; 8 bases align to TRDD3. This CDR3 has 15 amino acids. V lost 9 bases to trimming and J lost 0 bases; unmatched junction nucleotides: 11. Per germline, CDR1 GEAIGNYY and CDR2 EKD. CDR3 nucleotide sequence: TGTGCCACCGTCTCCGGGATACGAAACACCGATAAACTCATCTTT. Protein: CATVSGIRNTDKLIF.

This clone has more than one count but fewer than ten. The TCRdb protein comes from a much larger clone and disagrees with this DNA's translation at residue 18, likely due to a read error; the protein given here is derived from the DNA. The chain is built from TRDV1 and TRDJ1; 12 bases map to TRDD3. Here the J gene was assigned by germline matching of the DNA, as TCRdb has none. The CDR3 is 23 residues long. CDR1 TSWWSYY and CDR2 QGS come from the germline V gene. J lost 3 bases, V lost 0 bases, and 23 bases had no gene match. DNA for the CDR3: TGTGCTCTTGGGGAACTGCGGCATTCCTTTCCTTACTGGGGGATACTTCACTCCGATAAACTCATCTTT. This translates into CALGELRHSFPYWGILHSDKLIF.

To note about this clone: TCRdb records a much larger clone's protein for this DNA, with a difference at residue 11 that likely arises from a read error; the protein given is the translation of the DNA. Written as DNA, the CDR3 is TGTGCTCTTGGGGAATCCAGCACTCCTATGGGGCCCCGACTGGGGTCGGCTCATCCGGCTGATAAACTCATCTTT. Amino acids: CALGESSTPMGPRLGSAHPADKLIF. The chain couples TRDV1 to TRDJ1; 7 nucleotides agree with TRDD3. Germline matching of the DNA provided the J gene here, since TCRdb leaves it blank. CDR1 TSWWSYY and CDR2 QGS come from the germline V gene. V dropped 2 bases and J dropped 5; count of bases not matched to a gene: 38. The CDR3 is 25 residues long.

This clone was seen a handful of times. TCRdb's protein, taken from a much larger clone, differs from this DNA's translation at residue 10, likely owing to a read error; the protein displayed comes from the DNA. The CDR3 region is CALGLPLGSPRYTDKLIF. The CDR3, as DNA: TGTGCTCTTGGGCTCCCCCTGGGCTCTCCCCGGTACACCGATAAACTCATCTTT. J is TRDJ1 and V is TRDV1, with TRDD3 as a possible D gene (5 bases). Since TCRdb gives no J gene, matching the DNA to germline was used here to assign it. The V and J ends lost 5 bases and 0 bases respectively, with 22 bases between them. The germline V gene encodes CDR1 TSWWSYY and CDR2 QGS. This CDR3 has 18 residues.

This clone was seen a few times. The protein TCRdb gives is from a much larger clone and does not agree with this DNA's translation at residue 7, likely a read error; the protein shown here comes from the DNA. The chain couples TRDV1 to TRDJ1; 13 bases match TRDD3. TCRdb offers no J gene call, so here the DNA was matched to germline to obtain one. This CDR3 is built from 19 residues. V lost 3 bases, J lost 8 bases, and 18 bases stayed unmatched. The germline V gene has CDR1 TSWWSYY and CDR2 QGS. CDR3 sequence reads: CALGDPRSGTGGYGVKLIF. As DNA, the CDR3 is TGTGCTCTTGGGGATCCGCGGTCGGGTACTGGGGGATACGGCGTAAAACTCATCTTT.

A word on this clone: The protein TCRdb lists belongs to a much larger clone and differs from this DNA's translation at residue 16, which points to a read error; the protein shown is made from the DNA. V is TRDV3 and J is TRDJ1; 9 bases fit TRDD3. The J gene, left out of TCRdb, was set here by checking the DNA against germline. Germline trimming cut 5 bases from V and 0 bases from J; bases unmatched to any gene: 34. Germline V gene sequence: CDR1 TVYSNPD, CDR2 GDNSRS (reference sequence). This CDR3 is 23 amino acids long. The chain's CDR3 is CAPHFDDSFHKVLGDRYTDKLIF. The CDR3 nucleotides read TGTGCCCCGCATTTCGACGATTCCTTCCATAAGGTACTGGGGGACAGGTACACCGATAAACTCATCTTT. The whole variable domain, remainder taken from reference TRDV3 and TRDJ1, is CDKVTQSSPDQTVASGSEVVLLCTYDTVYSNPDLFWYRIRPDYSFQFVFYGDNSRSEGADFTQGRFSVKHILTQKAFHLVISPVRTEDSATYYCAPHFDDSFHKVLGDRYTDKLIFGKGTRVTVEP.

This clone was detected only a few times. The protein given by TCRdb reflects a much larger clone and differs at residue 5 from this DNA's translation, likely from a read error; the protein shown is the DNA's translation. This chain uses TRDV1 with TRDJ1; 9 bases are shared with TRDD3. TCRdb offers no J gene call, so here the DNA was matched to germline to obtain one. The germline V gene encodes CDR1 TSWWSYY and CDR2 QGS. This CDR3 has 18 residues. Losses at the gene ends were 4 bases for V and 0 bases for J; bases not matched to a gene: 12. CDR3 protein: CALGVLAPGGLYTDKLIF. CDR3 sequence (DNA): TGTGCTCTTGGGGTACTAGCCCCTGGGGGATTGTACACCGATAAACTCATCTTT.

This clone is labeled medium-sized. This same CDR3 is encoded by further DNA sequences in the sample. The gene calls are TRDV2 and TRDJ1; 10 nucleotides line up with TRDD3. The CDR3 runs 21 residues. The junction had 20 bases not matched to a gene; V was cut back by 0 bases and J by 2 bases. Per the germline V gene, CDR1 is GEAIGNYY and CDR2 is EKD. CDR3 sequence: CACDTITLLGDVETLTDKLIF. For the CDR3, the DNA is TGTGCCTGTGACACCATAACTCTACTGGGGGATGTTGAGACCCTGACCGATAAACTCATCTTT.

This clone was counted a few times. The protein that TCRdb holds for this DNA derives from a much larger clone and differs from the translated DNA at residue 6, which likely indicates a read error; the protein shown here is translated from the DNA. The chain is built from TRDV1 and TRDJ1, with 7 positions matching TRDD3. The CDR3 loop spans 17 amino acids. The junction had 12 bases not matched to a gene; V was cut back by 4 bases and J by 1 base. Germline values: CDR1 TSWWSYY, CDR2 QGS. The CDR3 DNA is TGTGCTCTTGGGGTCTGTCCCCGGGGGATTCTCACCGATAAACTCATCTTT. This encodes CALGVCPRGILTDKLIF.

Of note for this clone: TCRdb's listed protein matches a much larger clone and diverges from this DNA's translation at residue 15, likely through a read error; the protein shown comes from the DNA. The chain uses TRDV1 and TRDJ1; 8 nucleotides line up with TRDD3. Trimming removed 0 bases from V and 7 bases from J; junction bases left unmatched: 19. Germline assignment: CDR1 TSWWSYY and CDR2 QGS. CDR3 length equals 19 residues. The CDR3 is CALGELYPRQLGEPAKLIF. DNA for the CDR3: TGTGCTCTTGGGGAACTTTACCCACGCCAGCTGGGGGAACCAGCTAAACTCATCTTT.

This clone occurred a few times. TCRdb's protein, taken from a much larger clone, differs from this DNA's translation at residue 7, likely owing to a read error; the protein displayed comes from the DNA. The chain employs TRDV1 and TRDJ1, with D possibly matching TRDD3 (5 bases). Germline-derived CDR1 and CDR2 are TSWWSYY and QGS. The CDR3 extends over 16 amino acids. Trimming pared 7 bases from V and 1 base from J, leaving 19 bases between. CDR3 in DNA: TGTGCTCTTGCCACCTGGGTGATCTTTTCCACCGATAAACTCATCTTT. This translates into CALATWVIFSTDKLIF.

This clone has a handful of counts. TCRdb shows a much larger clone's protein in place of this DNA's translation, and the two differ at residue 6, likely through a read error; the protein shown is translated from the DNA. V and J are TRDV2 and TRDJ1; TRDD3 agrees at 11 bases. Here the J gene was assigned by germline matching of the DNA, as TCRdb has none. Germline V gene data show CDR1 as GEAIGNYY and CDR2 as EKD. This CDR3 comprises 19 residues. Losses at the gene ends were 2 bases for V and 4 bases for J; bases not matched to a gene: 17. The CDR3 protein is CACDRPYLLGDRADDKLIF. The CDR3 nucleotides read TGTGCCTGTGACAGGCCATACCTACTGGGGGATAGGGCGGACGATAAACTCATCTTT.

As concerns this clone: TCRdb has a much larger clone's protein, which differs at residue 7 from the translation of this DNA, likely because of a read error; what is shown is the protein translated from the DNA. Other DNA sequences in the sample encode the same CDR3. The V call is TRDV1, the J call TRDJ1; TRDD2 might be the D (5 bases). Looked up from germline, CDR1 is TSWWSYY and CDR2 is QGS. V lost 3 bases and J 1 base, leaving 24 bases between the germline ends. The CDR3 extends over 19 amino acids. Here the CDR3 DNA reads TGTGCTCTTGGGGAGCCAAGCTCTCACACTTCTTCCCCCACCGATAAACTCATCTTT. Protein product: CALGEPSSHTSSPTDKLIF.